This paragraph covers one T cell receptor (beta chain) sequence. Here immunoSEQ multiplex PCR was the method, and the copy in TCRdb shows in-frame clones only, minus some. Of about 320,000 clones listed, roughly nine tenths are singletons. These data come from a study of blood T cell repertoires in COVID-19. Study in general: Spain, Italy and the United States supplied samples that represented acute and convalescent COVID-19. Nucleic acid was either cDNA or gDNA, and it came from T cells, B-cell-depleted T cells, or PBMCs.

The CDR3 sequence is 15 residues long. V shed 3 bases, J shed 2 bases, and the junction held 6 bases outside the gene matches. The germline V gene has CDR1 SGHVS and CDR2 FNYEAQ. While infection was still active, Seattle patients were enrolled and then followed longitudinally. The origin of this receptor is a woman aged 25-40 years with COVID-19, enrolled during active disease. Sequenced: peripheral blood. J is TRBJ1-1 and V is TRBV7-6, with 7 bases fitting TRBD1. The CDR3 DNA follows: TGTGCCAGCAGCTTGCTCCGGGACAGCAACACTGAAGCTTTCTTT. Translated: CASSLLRDSNTEAFF.